Shown below are 7 T cell receptor beta chains from a single sample sequenced in a study of CD8+ T cells in alopecia areata. Noted treatment: oral pan-JAK inhibitor, 5-10 mg twice daily. Investigators isolated RNA and reverse transcribed it into cDNA to act as the sequencing template. Sequencing used immunoSEQ multiplex PCR; TCRdb keeps in-frame clones, though not all of them. This sample has about 190,000 clones; more than 55% occur once, and the top ten carry roughly 1.3%. The sample consisted of CD4+ T cells sorted from blood, taken at week 49, from a patient treated with tofacitinib. All receptors derive from a human donor with alopecia areata.

V and J are TRBV11-2 and TRBJ1-5; TRBD1 is a possible D gene (6 bases). Trimming removed 5 bases at V and 2 bases at J, with 7 bases between. CDR1 and CDR2 (germline): SGHAT, FQNNGV. This CDR3 contains 13 residues. This CDR3 reads CASSPGGNQPQHF. As DNA, the CDR3 is TGTGCCAGCAGCCCAGGGGGCAATCAGCCCCAGCATTTT. The full variable domain, its missing parts supplied by reference TRBV11-2 and TRBJ1-5, is EAGVAQSPRYKIIEKRQSVAFWCNPISGHATLYWYQQILGQGPKLLIQFQNNGVVDDSQLPKDRFSAERLKGVDSTLKIQPAKLEDSAVYLCASSPGGNQPQHFGDGTRLSIL.

This sequence joins TRBV29-1 and TRBJ2-1; TRBD1 matches at 8 bases. The V gene's germline CDR1 is SQVTM and CDR2 ANQGSEA. This CDR3 has 17 amino acids. The V and J ends lost 2 bases and 6 bases, in that order; junction bases with no gene match: 15. The CDR3 is CSVERPGTGSKPNEQFF. Here the CDR3 DNA reads TGCAGCGTTGAAAGGCCAGGGACAGGATCGAAACCCAATGAGCAGTTCTTC.

This clone has a handful of counts. This sample includes further DNA sequences coding for the same CDR3. The chain links TRBV7-2 to TRBJ2-1; weak D call: TRBD2 (6 bases). The length of the CDR3 is 14 residues. Germline V gives CDR1 SGHTA, CDR2 FQGNSA. V was shortened by 1 base and J by 2 bases, with 6 bases between the two germline ends. The CDR3 DNA reads TGTGCCAGCAGCTTAGGACTAGCCTACAATGAGCAGTTCTTC. Translation gives CASSLGLAYNEQFF.

This clone was seen a single time. The V gene is TRBV18, the J gene TRBJ2-1, with D possibly being TRBD2 (5 bases). Deletions cut 4 bases from V and 9 bases from J, with 16 bases between. This CDR3 comprises 14 residues. The germline gives CDR1 KGHSH, CDR2 LQKENI. The CDR3 loop reads CASSLREPAGEQFF. Written as DNA, the CDR3 is TGTGCCAGCTCACTAAGGGAGCCAGCTGGTGAGCAGTTCTTC.

The chain is built from TRBV10-1 and TRBJ1-1, with D perhaps TRBD1 (5 bases). This CDR3 has 15 residues. Between the trimmed V and J ends, which lost 0 bases and 4 bases, there was a span of 12 bases. CDR1 and CDR2 from the germline V gene are WNHNN and SYGVQD (reference sequence). CDR3 loop: CASSESGGLGTEAFF. In DNA form, the CDR3 reads TGCGCCAGCAGTGAGTCGGGGGGTTTGGGCACTGAAGCTTTCTTT.

This clone turned up a few times. The chain recombines TRBV29-1 with TRBJ1-1; D call uncertain. Germline CDR1 and CDR2: SQVTM and ANQGSEA. The CDR3 covers 11 residues. Here the CDR3 DNA reads TGCACCCGAAAACGGGAACTCAGAGCTTTCTTT. Translating it yields CTRKRELRAFF. The full variable domain, completed using reference TRBV29-1 and TRBJ1-1, is SAVISQKPSRDICQRGTSLTIQCQVDSQVTMMFWYRQQPGQSLTLIATANQGSEATYESGFVIDKFPISRPNLTFSTLTVSNMSPEDSSIYLCTRKRELRAFFGQGTRLTVV.

This sequence joins TRBV30 and TRBJ2-7, with TRBD1 identical over 10 bases. The V gene end was trimmed by 8 bases and the J gene end by 4 bases; junction bases not matched to a gene: 5. This CDR3 region has 12 residues. In germline, CDR1 is GTSNPN, CDR2 SVGIG (reference sequence). CDR3 residues: CAGDRGPYEQYF. CDR3 nucleotides: TGTGCCGGGGACAGGGGACCTTACGAGCAGTACTTC. Variable domain in full (rest from reference TRBV30 and TRBJ2-7): SQTIHQWPATLVQPVGSPLSLECTVEGTSNPNLYWYRQAAGRGLQLLFYSVGIGQISSEVPQNLSASRPQDRQFILSSKKLLLSDSGFYLCAGDRGPYEQYFGPGTRLTVT.